Shown below are 30 T cell receptor beta chains from a single sample sequenced in a study of blood T cells in healthy people across ages. Using a J-beta primer mix together with a sample-barcoded 5' primer, a second PCR was run for roughly 7 to 11 cycles. TCRdb re-called the 5' RACE reads with MiXCR, one entry per CDR3 protein. The sample has 750,000 to 950,000 distinct CDR3 sequences, 29% seen once; the top ten hold around 9.6%. A further study also used this sample, focusing on T cells of mothers and their children.

Input material: blood. These receptors were collected from a woman aged 35 to 49 in good health.

This clonotype was seen repeatedly, ten times or more. The chain has TRBV7-2 and TRBJ1-4; D not certain. V lost 5 bases and J 5 bases, leaving 9 bases between the germline ends. Germline loops: CDR1 SGHTA, CDR2 FQGNSA. The length of the CDR3 is 13 residues. The CDR3 DNA follows: TGTGCCAGCAGCAGGAAAGGGAATGAAAAACTGTTTTTT. It codes for CASSRKGNEKLFF.

The CDR3 sequence: CSAEGGHGNTEAFF. DNA for the CDR3: TGCAGCGCCGAGGGGGGGCATGGGAACACTGAAGCTTTCTTT. The rearrangement uses TRBV29-1 and TRBJ1-1; TRBD1 is a possible D gene (6 bases). The CDR3 extends over 14 amino acids. Germline values: CDR1 SQVTM, CDR2 ANQGSEA. Between the trimmed V and J ends, which lost 7 bases and 1 base, there was a span of 16 bases.

This clonotype was seen only a few times. The CDR3 bases are TGTGCCAGCAGTTTGGGGGGACTGATGAACACTGAAGCTTTCTTT. Its protein product is CASSLGGLMNTEAFF. This chain joins TRBV12-3 or TRBV12-4 and TRBJ1-1, with TRBD1 as a possible D gene (5 bases). V was trimmed by 3 bases and J by 0 bases, leaving 11 bases between them. This CDR3 has 15 residues.

This clonotype was picked up a small number of times. The chain links TRBV6-5 to TRBJ2-3, with D possibly being TRBD1 (5 bases). Deletions cut 6 bases from V and 0 bases from J, with 13 bases between. This CDR3 has 15 amino acids. Germline values: CDR1 MNHEY, CDR2 SVGAGI. The CDR3 is CASRTTATSTDTQYF. The CDR3, as DNA: TGTGCCAGCAGAACGACAGCAACAAGCACAGATACGCAGTATTTT.

The rearrangement joins TRBV4-3 to TRBJ2-1; D is undetermined. The V end was cut by 7 bases, the J end by 12 bases, with 19 bases between. There are 13 residues in the CDR3. CDR1 and CDR2 (germline): LGHNA, YSLEER. The CDR3 DNA follows: TGCGCCAGCAACCGCGAGACCCATGGCGGGCAGTTCTTC. Amino acid sequence: CASNRETHGGQFF.

This clonotype turned up a few times. The chain combines TRBV15 with TRBJ2-3; D gene ambiguous. Trimming took off 5 bases at V and 4 bases at J, with 16 bases between the two ends. This CDR3 is 15 amino acids long. Germline-derived CDR1 and CDR2 are LNHNV and YYDKDF (reference sequence). This CDR3 is CATSERWGNSDTQYF. In DNA, the CDR3 is TGTGCCACCAGCGAGAGGTGGGGAAATTCAGATACGCAGTATTTT.

This clonotype was seen at least ten times. The chain has TRBV9 and TRBJ2-3; TRBD2 matches at 10 bases. With 0 bases clipped from V and 3 bases from J, the junction kept 10 bases outside the gene matches. The CDR3 extends over 18 amino acids. Germline assignment: CDR1 SGDLS and CDR2 YYNGEE. The CDR3 sequence is CASSVGGLAVRGTDTQYF. The CDR3 nucleotides read TGTGCCAGCAGCGTAGGAGGACTAGCGGTTAGGGGGACAGATACGCAGTATTTT.

This clonotype was picked up many times. A much larger clone sits a single nucleotide away, making a read error possible. The chain employs TRBV29-1 and TRBJ2-6; D possibly matches TRBD1 or TRBD2 (6 bases each). The CDR3 totals 13 residues. CDR1 is SQVTM, CDR2 ANQGSEA, per germline. CDR3 sequence: CSVAVTGANVRTF. CDR3 coding DNA: TGCAGCGTTGCCGTAACGGGGGCCAACGTCCGGACTTTC.

This clonotype has just a few counts. The chain recombines TRBV7-9 with TRBJ2-1; the D gene could be TRBD1 or TRBD2 (6 bases each). Trimming removed 5 bases at V and 0 bases at J, with 11 bases between. The CDR3 is made up of 15 amino acids. Looked up from germline, CDR1 is SEHNR and CDR2 is FQNEAQ (reference sequence). The CDR3 DNA reads TGTGCCAGCAGCGCACAGGGAGGCTCCTACAATGAGCAGTTCTTC. This sequence encodes CASSAQGGSYNEQFF.

V gene TRBV20-1 combines with J gene TRBJ2-1; 11 nucleotides line up with TRBD2. The germline V gene has CDR1 DFQATT and CDR2 SNEGSKA (reference sequence). CDR3 length equals 15 residues. The junction had 10 bases not matched to a gene; V was cut back by 3 bases and J by 9 bases. CDR3 loop: CSASAPASGGSEQFF. The DNA of the CDR3 is TGCAGTGCTAGCGCCCCCGCTAGCGGGGGGAGTGAGCAGTTCTTC.

Only a few counts were recorded for this clonotype. CDR3 nucleotide sequence: TGTGCCAGCAGGATACTCCAAGGAGATACGCAGTATTTT. Its protein is CASRILQGDTQYF. The chain carries TRBV12-3 or TRBV12-4 and TRBJ2-3; no clear D. Deletions cut 6 bases from V and 5 bases from J, with 12 bases between. The length of the CDR3 is 13 residues.

This clonotype was detected a few times. V is TRBV20-1 and J is TRBJ2-1, with 10 positions matching TRBD2. CDR3 length: 15 amino acids. With V trimmed by 6 bases and J by 3 bases, 8 bases remained unmatched. The germline gives CDR1 DFQATT, CDR2 SNEGSKA (reference sequence). CDR3 in amino acids: CSAPSGGAFYNEQFF. Here the CDR3 DNA reads TGCAGTGCCCCAAGCGGGGGGGCATTCTACAATGAGCAGTTCTTC.

This clonotype was observed at least ten times. The rearrangement uses TRBV4-2 and TRBJ2-5; tentatively, D is TRBD1 (7 bases). Trimming took off 4 bases at V and 1 base at J, with 13 bases between the two ends. In germline, CDR1 is LGHNA, CDR2 YNFKEQ. The CDR3 covers 15 residues. CDR3: CASSRSQGGQETQYF. CDR3 bases: TGTGCCAGCAGCCGCAGTCAGGGGGGCCAAGAGACCCAGTACTTC.

This clonotype was observed many times. The rearrangement links TRBV12-3 or TRBV12-4 to TRBJ2-5; D remains ambiguous. The CDR3 sequence is 13 residues long. Trimming left V 3 bases short and J 5 bases short, with 10 bases between. The CDR3, as DNA: TGTGCCAGCAGTTTGTTGTTGTCTGAGACCCAGTACTTC. As protein: CASSLLLSETQYF.

This clonotype was found many times. The V and J genes are TRBV20-1 and TRBJ1-2; D is possibly TRBD1 (5 bases). The CDR3 runs to 15 residues. Germline lookup yields CDR1 DFQATT and CDR2 SNEGSKA (reference sequence). Trimming cost V 1 base and J 7 bases, with 19 bases left between them. CDR3 DNA sequence: TGCAGTGCTAGAGCGGACATGACGGTGGCTACTGGCTACACCTTC. Its protein product is CSARADMTVATGYTF.

This chain joins TRBV5-1 and TRBJ2-3; D gene ambiguous. The CDR3 is 19 amino acids. Germline V gene lookup returns CDR1 SGHRS and CDR2 YFSETQ. Between the trimmed V and J ends, which lost 3 bases and 5 bases, there was a span of 28 bases. The chain's CDR3 is CASSSPKRRRPGSEDTQYF. CDR3 DNA sequence: TGCGCCAGCAGCTCCCCGAAGCGCCGGCGCCCGGGTTCGGAAGATACGCAGTATTTT.

This clonotype has ten or more counts. V gene TRBV5-5 combines with J gene TRBJ1-6; 7 nucleotides line up with TRBD1. CDR3 length: 20 residues. The V gene end was trimmed by 2 bases and the J gene end by 0 bases; junction bases not matched to a gene: 14. CDR1 SGHKS and CDR2 YYEKEE come from the germline V gene (reference sequence). CDR3 bases: TGTGCCAGCAGCTTAATCAGGGGGAACTCCCGGGGCTCCTATAATTCACCCCTCCACTTT. This translates into CASSLIRGNSRGSYNSPLHF.

The rearrangement joins TRBV20-1 to TRBJ1-3; unclear D gene. Germline CDR1 reads DFQATT; CDR2 reads SNEGSKA (reference sequence). Trimming stripped 0 bases from V and 0 bases from J, with 9 bases between. The CDR3 loop spans 15 amino acids. The CDR3 region is CSARDWADSGNTIYF. CDR3 DNA sequence: TGCAGTGCTAGAGATTGGGCAGACTCTGGAAACACCATATATTTT.

The chain is built from TRBV20-1 and TRBJ2-3, with D perhaps TRBD2 (5 bases). V was clipped by 1 base and J by 4 bases, with 15 bases between them. Germline-derived CDR1 and CDR2 are DFQATT and SNEGSKA (reference sequence). CDR3 length: 15 amino acids. The CDR3 DNA sequence: TGCAGTGCTAGAGCTAACTACCGGAGGTCAGATACGCAGTATTTT. Encoded protein: CSARANYRRSDTQYF.

About this clonotype itself: This may be a read error: a much more frequent sequence differs by one nucleotide. The rearrangement uses TRBV5-1 and TRBJ1-1; D not resolved. From germline, CDR1 is SGHRS and CDR2 YFSETQ. This CDR3 has 12 amino acids. For the CDR3, the DNA is TGCGCCAGCGGCTTGTTGGACACTGAAGCTTTCTTT. Its translation: CASGLLDTEAFF.

In this sample, this clonotype turned up many times. This rearrangement joins TRBV15 to TRBJ2-3; 10 bases are shared with TRBD2. The CDR3 spans 21 residues. Germline-derived CDR1 and CDR2 are LNHNV and YYDKDF (reference sequence). V was pared by 1 base and J by 2 bases, with 18 bases of the junction left unmatched. The CDR3 spells CATSRVSSSSGLAAPTDTQYF. In DNA, the CDR3 is TGTGCCACCAGCAGAGTGTCGAGTTCGTCAGGACTAGCGGCCCCCACAGATACGCAGTATTTT.

In its sample, this clonotype was seen many times. The gene calls are TRBV7-9 and TRBJ2-7, with D unclear. The CDR3 runs 13 residues. The V and J ends lost 2 bases and 7 bases respectively, with 12 bases between them. Germline loops: CDR1 SEHNR, CDR2 FQNEAQ (reference sequence). The CDR3 reads CASSLLRASEQYF. The CDR3, as DNA: TGTGCCAGCAGCTTACTTCGTGCCTCTGAGCAGTACTTC.

This clonotype was seen only a few times. The gene calls are TRBV12-3 or TRBV12-4 and TRBJ2-7, with D uncertain. The V and J ends lost 2 bases and 6 bases respectively, with 14 bases between them. This CDR3 contains 14 residues. The CDR3: CASSLTQSVSEQYF. CDR3 DNA sequence: TGTGCCAGCAGTTTAACACAGTCAGTCTCCGAGCAGTACTTC.

A note on this clonotype: This could be a read error, since a much larger clone is one nucleotide away. V is TRBV6-2 or TRBV6-3 and J is TRBJ1-6, with no clear D. Germline-derived CDR1 and CDR2 are MNHEY and SVGEGT. This CDR3 spans 15 amino acids. CDR3 in DNA: TGTGCCCGCAGTTACTCGGCTGGGGTCGGTTCACCCCTCCACTTT. It is translated as CARSYSAGVGSPLHF.

DNA of the CDR3: TGTGCCAGCAGCCAGCCGGGGACAGGAGAGACCCAGTACTTC. It yields the protein CASSQPGTGETQYF. The chain recombines TRBV3-1 with TRBJ2-5, with 8 bases that match TRBD1. CDR1 and CDR2 from the germline V gene are LGHDT and YNNKEL (reference sequence). CDR3 length equals 14 residues. Trimming cost V 3 bases and J 4 bases; bases outside gene matches: 4.

Note on this clonotype: A clone one base away is much larger, so this may be a read error. The chain links TRBV29-1 to TRBJ2-1, with D possibly TRBD2 on 5 matching bases. Trimming pared 7 bases from V and 10 bases from J, leaving 23 bases between. Per the germline V gene, CDR1 is SQVTM and CDR2 is ANQGSEA. CDR3 length: 14 residues. For the CDR3, the DNA is TGCAGCGCCTACCGTGGTGGTGGCGACTACGAGCAGTTCTTC. Its translation is CSAYRGGGDYEQFF.

J is TRBJ2-4 and V is TRBV28; D possibly corresponds to TRBD2 (7 bases). Trimming removed 6 bases at V and 4 bases at J, with 10 bases between. This CDR3 spans 13 amino acids. Germline V gives CDR1 MDHEN, CDR2 SYDVKM. The CDR3 is CASRQGGKNIQYF. The CDR3 bases are TGTGCCAGCAGACAGGGAGGGAAAAACATTCAGTACTTC.

J is TRBJ2-7 and V is TRBV20-1; D is ambiguous. V dropped 6 bases and J dropped 2 bases, with 5 bases sitting between them. This CDR3 is built from 10 residues. CDR1 is DFQATT and CDR2 is SNEGSKA in the germline V gene (reference sequence). CDR3 sequence reads: CSAAPYEQYF. The CDR3 region has the DNA TGCAGTGCGGCCCCCTACGAGCAGTACTTC.

A word on this clonotype: A much larger clone lies a single base off, so this may be a read error. CDR3 nucleotides: TGTGCCAGCAGTTCACCACGGGGCCCAAACTATGACTACACCTTC. Its protein is CASSSPRGPNYDYTF. The chain has TRBV27 and TRBJ1-2, with D possibly being TRBD1 (5 bases). CDR1 MNHEY and CDR2 SMNVEV come from the germline V gene (reference sequence). This CDR3 spans 15 amino acids.

This clonotype was found many times. This may arise from a read error, as a much more abundant clone is one base away. This chain links TRBV7-2 with TRBJ2-1, with D perhaps TRBD2 (6 bases). The J call is uncertain, as TRBJ2-7 better fits the DNA end. Germline V lookup: CDR1 SGHTA, CDR2 FQGNSA. The CDR3 is made up of 15 amino acids. The CDR3 spells CASAERASSYNEQYF. Written as DNA, the CDR3 is TGTGCCAGCGCTGAGCGGGCCAGCTCCTACAATGAGCAGTACTTC.